A single sample gave rise to the 10 T cell receptor beta chains below, sequenced in a study of early T cells in non-severe SARS-CoV-2 infection (dated by TCRdb to the early 2020s). The library was prepared using 5' RACE. Reads for this sample came from a NextSeq 500. TCRdb passed the public sequencing reads through fastp at Q25 and MiXCR, retaining productive beta sequences. Records with the same CDR3 protein are collapsed into one entry carrying the most frequent genes and DNA. The sample table records more than 35,000 distinct CDR3 sequences; about 9.9% of these occur just once. Around a fifth of the sample goes to the ten largest clones. Sequencing used whole blood. The receptors here all came from an adult who was a healthcare worker with PCR-confirmed SARS-CoV-2 infection or an uninfected control (not recorded which).

The rearrangement joins TRBV20-1 to TRBJ2-7, with D maybe TRBD2 (5 bases). With 5 bases removed from V and 1 base from J, the gap between germline ends came to 9 bases. The CDR3 length is 12 residues. Germline values: CDR1 DFQATT, CDR2 SNEGSKA (reference sequence). CDR3 amino acids: CSASGISYEQYF. CDR3 in DNA: TGCAGTGCTTCCGGGATATCCTACGAGCAGTACTTC.

V gene TRBV29-1 combines with J gene TRBJ2-1; 7 bases line up with TRBD2. The CDR3 has 14 amino acids. CDR1 and CDR2 from the germline V gene are SQVTM and ANQGSEA. The V and J ends lost 3 bases and 3 bases, in that order; junction bases with no gene match: 5. The CDR3 coding sequence is TGCAGCGTTGACATGCCGGGGGGCTACAATGAGCAGTTCTTC. This codes for CSVDMPGGYNEQFF.

This clonotype came up many times. The chain combines TRBV5-5 with TRBJ1-5; D is uncertain. The length of the CDR3 is 15 residues. CDR1 is SGHKS and CDR2 is YYEKEE in the germline V gene (reference sequence). V gave up 4 bases and J gave up 6 bases, with 17 bases separating them. The CDR3 protein is CASSPLEERGQPQHF. In DNA form, the CDR3 reads TGTGCCAGCAGCCCGCTGGAGGAACGGGGTCAGCCCCAGCATTTT.

At least ten counts were recorded for this clonotype. The genes are TRBV7-8 and TRBJ2-1, with D tentatively TRBD1 (6 bases). Germline V gene data show CDR1 as SGHVS and CDR2 as FQNEAQ. The CDR3 extends over 16 amino acids. Trimming removed 2 bases at V and 5 bases at J, with 16 bases between. CDR3 nucleotide sequence: TGTGCCAGCAGCTTAACAGGGCCTTTCCCCAACAATGAGCAGTTCTTC. It encodes CASSLTGPFPNNEQFF.

This clonotype came up many times. As DNA, the CDR3 is TGTGCCAGCAGCCGCGGACAGCCAAAGGGCTACACCTTC. Its translation is CASSRGQPKGYTF. The chain couples TRBV3-1 to TRBJ1-2; D possibly corresponds to TRBD1 (6 bases). The CDR3 totals 13 residues. The germline V gene encodes CDR1 LGHDT and CDR2 YNNKEL (reference sequence). The V and J ends lost 4 bases and 8 bases respectively, with 14 bases between them.

This clonotype was found many times. The chain recombines TRBV6-5 with TRBJ2-7, with no clear D. The CDR3 spans 15 residues. Germline loops: CDR1 MNHEY, CDR2 SVGAGI. With 6 bases removed from V and 0 bases from J, the gap between germline ends came to 15 bases. The CDR3 sequence is CASSPVGRGSYEQYF. CDR3 nucleotides: TGTGCCAGCAGCCCCGTTGGGCGTGGCTCCTACGAGCAGTACTTC.

The chain couples TRBV7-9 to TRBJ2-2, with D possibly TRBD2 on 6 matching bases. The CDR3 extends over 15 amino acids. In germline, CDR1 is SEHNR, CDR2 FQNEAQ (reference sequence). The V end was cut by 5 bases, the J end by 2 bases, with 12 bases between. The CDR3 DNA sequence: TGTGCCAGCAGCCGCCTAGCGACTAACACCGGGGAGCTGTTTTTT. As protein: CASSRLATNTGELFF.

A few counts support this clonotype. CDR3 sequence: CASSPTGLSYEQYF. In DNA, the CDR3 is TGTGCCAGCAGCCCGACAGGCCTGTCCTACGAGCAGTACTTC. The V and J genes are TRBV6-5 and TRBJ2-7; TRBD1 might be the D (6 bases). The germline V gene encodes CDR1 MNHEY and CDR2 SVGAGI. The CDR3 loop spans 14 amino acids. Trimming removed 6 bases from V and 1 base from J, with 13 bases in between.

In its sample, this clonotype was seen a few times. The CDR3 protein is CASQGREWNYEQYF. The CDR3, as DNA: TGCGCCAGCCAAGGCCGGGAATGGAACTACGAGCAGTACTTC. The V and J genes are TRBV10-2 and TRBJ2-7; possible D gene TRBD2, 5 bases. Per germline, CDR1 WSHSY and CDR2 SAAADI. Between the trimmed V and J ends, which lost 8 bases and 3 bases, there was a span of 17 bases. The CDR3 runs to 14 residues.

This clonotype was observed a few times. The genes are TRBV6-5 and TRBJ2-2; D possibly corresponds to TRBD1 (6 bases). V lost 2 bases, J lost 5 bases, and 9 bases lay in between. Germline lookup yields CDR1 MNHEY and CDR2 SVGAGI. There are 14 residues in the CDR3. The CDR3 sequence: CASSYATGTGELFF. The CDR3 DNA follows: TGTGCCAGCAGTTACGCCACAGGGACCGGGGAGCTGTTTTTT.